Listed below are T cell receptor beta chains from one sample, sequenced in a study of T cell responses to AZD1222 COVID-19 vaccine. The protocol was immunoSEQ multiplex PCR, while the TCRdb copy is restricted to in-frame clones and leaves out a portion. The sample holds 90,000 to 120,000 clones, about 90% seen once. This sample comprised peripheral blood, obtained on day 0 of AZD1222 vaccination. These receptors all stem from an adult in good health. CDR3s include the opening cysteine and the closing phenylalanine or tryptophan. The D gene is left open where the match is weak. Size tells how often a clone was seen (once, few, many) or the class of an expanded clone, and some rows leave it out.

cdr3_nt cdr3_aa j_call clone_size d_call v_call
TGCAGCGCCGAGCGGCGGCGGGGGAACACCGGGGAGCTGTTTTTT CSAERRRGNTGELFF TRBJ2-2 . . TRBV29-1
TGCGCCAGCAGCCAAGAGGGGACCGGGATGGGAGGCTACACCTTC CASSQEGTGMGGYTF TRBJ1-2 . . TRBV4-1
TGCGCCAGCAGCTTGGCAATGGGAATATCCTCGAACACCGGGGAGCTGTTTTTT CASSLAMGISSNTGELFF TRBJ2-2 . . TRBV5-1
TGTGCCAGCAGCCAAATGTACCGGTCAACGGGGGAGCTGTTTTTT CASSQMYRSTGELFF TRBJ2-2 . . TRBV3-1/TRBV3-2
TGTGCCAGCAGCTCTAATACAGGGAATAGGGCAACTAATGAAAAACTGTTTTTT CASSSNTGNRATNEKLFF TRBJ1-4 . . TRBV11-2
TGTGCCAGCAGCACTGGACAGTTGAACACTGAAGCTTTCTTT CASSTGQLNTEAFF TRBJ1-1 . . TRBV7-8
TGTGCCAGCAGCCAAGATGCCCAGAGGACCGGGGAGCTGTTTTTT CASSQDAQRTGELFF TRBJ2-2 . . TRBV4-2
TGTGCCAGCCCATCGGGGGGCCAGGGCTACACCTTC CASPSGGQGYTF TRBJ1-2 . . TRBV5-4
TGTGCCAGCAGCTATGAAAACACAGATACGCAGTATTTT CASSYENTDTQYF TRBJ2-3 . . TRBV7-9
TGCGCCAGCAGCTTGGAATGGGACGAGCAGTACTTC CASSLEWDEQYF TRBJ2-7 . . TRBV5-1
TGCAGTGCCAGTGTGGGGAGGGGAGAGACCCAGTACTTC CSASVGRGETQYF TRBJ2-5 . TRBD2 TRBV20-1
TGTGCCAGCAGCACTACAGGGGGCATCACCGGGGAGCTGTTTTTT CASSTTGGITGELFF TRBJ2-2 . TRBD1 TRBV7-9
TGTGCCATCAGTGAGAGCGTCAGTAATAATTCACCCCTCCACTTT CAISESVSNNSPLHF TRBJ1-6 . . TRBV10-3
TGTGCCAGCAGCAAACTTGTCCGAGCAACCCCTGGGGCCAACGTCCTGACTTTC CASSKLVRATPGANVLTF TRBJ2-6 . . TRBV7-9
TGTGCCATGCCAGCAGCTCCGGGACAGGGGGTTATGGGGGCCAACGTCCTGACTTTC CAMPAAPGQGVMGANVLTF TRBJ2-6 . . TRBV21-1
TGTGCCAGCCACCCCGCCCGGGACAGGGGGCACCACAATGAGCAGTTCTTC CASHPARDRGHHNEQFF TRBJ2-1 . TRBD1 TRBV5-6
TGTGCCAGCAGCTTGGCCCCCGGGGGGCTGAGCACAGATACGCAGTATTTT CASSLAPGGLSTDTQYF TRBJ2-3 once . TRBV5-4
TGTGCCAGCAGCCAATCGGGAAACACCATATATTTT CASSQSGNTIYF TRBJ1-3 . . TRBV14
TGTGCCAGCAGTTCCCTGAGGGGCTACACCTTC CASSSLRGYTF TRBJ1-2 once . TRBV6-2/TRBV6-3
TGTGCCAGCAGTGGATACGGAGGGGAAGGGTCCTACAATGAGCAGTTCTTC CASSGYGGEGSYNEQFF TRBJ2-1 once . TRBV25-1
TGCAGCGTTGTGGGACTAGCGTTGGGAGGGCAGTACTTC CSVVGLALGGQYF TRBJ2-7 . TRBD2 TRBV29-1
TGTGCCACCAGCAGTGCTCCGACACGCCCCAATCAGCCCCAGCATTTT CATSSAPTRPNQPQHF TRBJ1-5 . . TRBV15
TGTGCCAGCAGTTTAAGGGGGGGAAATCAGCCCCAGCATTTT CASSLRGGNQPQHF TRBJ1-5 once . TRBV27
TGTGCCATCAGTGAGTTCGTAGCGGGGGGGAATGAGCAGTTCTTC CAISEFVAGGNEQFF TRBJ2-1 . TRBD2 TRBV10-3
TGTGCCAGTAGTACCCCCCGGGACAGGGGCCTTACGGTCAATTCACCCCTCCACTTT CASSTPRDRGLTVNSPLHF TRBJ1-6 . TRBD1 TRBV19
TGTGCCAGCAGATACCAGCCGGGGGCGGAGGAGACCCAGTACTTC CASRYQPGAEETQYF TRBJ2-5 . . TRBV6-6
TGTGCCAGCAGCCCCGGCCGGACAGAATACGAGCAGTTCTTC CASSPGRTEYEQFF TRBJ2-1 . . TRBV11-1
TGTGCCAGCAGAGAGGGGAACTCACCCCTCCACTTT CASREGNSPLHF TRBJ1-6 few . TRBV7-9
TGTGCCAGTAGTATAGAACGGCGTGAAAAACTGTTTTTT CASSIERREKLFF TRBJ1-4 . . TRBV19
TGTGCCAGCAGCCGTTTTAATAGCAATCAGCCCCAGCATTTT CASSRFNSNQPQHF TRBJ1-5 . . TRBV9
TGTGCCAGCAGCCCCTACCTCCGGGACACCCAAGAGACCCAGTACTTC CASSPYLRDTQETQYF TRBJ2-5 . . TRBV3-1/TRBV3-2
TGCGCCAGCAGCCCCCTGGGAGCGGGGGTTCCGGGGGAGACCCAGTACTTC CASSPLGAGVPGETQYF TRBJ2-5 once TRBD2 TRBV4-1
TGTGCCAGCAGTTACTCAGGGAGTGGCAATCAGCCCCAGCATTTT CASSYSGSGNQPQHF TRBJ1-5 . . TRBV6-5
TGTGCCAGTAGTAGGGTAGCGGGGGGATACGAGCAGTACTTC CASSRVAGGYEQYF TRBJ2-7 once TRBD2 TRBV19
TGTGCCAGCAGCCAAAGTGGGTTGCGGGAGACCCAGTACTTC CASSQSGLRETQYF TRBJ2-5 . . TRBV14
TGTGCCAGCAGCGGGCGGGGGGGCTTCCTACAAGAGACCCAGTACTTC CASSGRGGFLQETQYF TRBJ2-5 . TRBD2 TRBV7-2
TGTGCCAGCAGCCAAGGGTATAATTCACCCCTCCACTTT CASSQGYNSPLHF TRBJ1-6 . . TRBV3-1/TRBV3-2
TGTGCCAGCAGCTCCACCTCGGGACAGGTCTATGGCTACACCTTC CASSSTSGQVYGYTF TRBJ1-2 . TRBD1 TRBV7-2
TGCGCCAGCATGGTGGGCCAACTCGGCGCCGGGGAGCTGTTTTTT CASMVGQLGAGELFF TRBJ2-2 . . TRBV5-1
TGTGCCAGTACCCAGATCGGACTGAACTATGGCTACACCTTC CASTQIGLNYGYTF TRBJ1-2 . . TRBV19
TGTGCCAGTAGTATCCTCAATCAGCCCCAGCATTTT CASSILNQPQHF TRBJ1-5 . . TRBV19
TGTGCCAGCAGCCAATACGCCCCAGGGGTACAAGAGACCCAGTACTTC CASSQYAPGVQETQYF TRBJ2-5 . . TRBV7-9
TGTGCCAGCAGCGCAGACCTAGGAAACACCATATATTTT CASSADLGNTIYF TRBJ1-3 . . TRBV9
TGTGCCAGCAGTCCCGGGACAGGGGTCTTGGATACGCAGTATTTT CASSPGTGVLDTQYF TRBJ2-3 . TRBD1 TRBV5-6
TGTGCCAGCAGCTCGAACCGGGACCCACACGGGGGGCAGCATTTT CASSSNRDPHGGQHF TRBJ1-5 . . TRBV7-2